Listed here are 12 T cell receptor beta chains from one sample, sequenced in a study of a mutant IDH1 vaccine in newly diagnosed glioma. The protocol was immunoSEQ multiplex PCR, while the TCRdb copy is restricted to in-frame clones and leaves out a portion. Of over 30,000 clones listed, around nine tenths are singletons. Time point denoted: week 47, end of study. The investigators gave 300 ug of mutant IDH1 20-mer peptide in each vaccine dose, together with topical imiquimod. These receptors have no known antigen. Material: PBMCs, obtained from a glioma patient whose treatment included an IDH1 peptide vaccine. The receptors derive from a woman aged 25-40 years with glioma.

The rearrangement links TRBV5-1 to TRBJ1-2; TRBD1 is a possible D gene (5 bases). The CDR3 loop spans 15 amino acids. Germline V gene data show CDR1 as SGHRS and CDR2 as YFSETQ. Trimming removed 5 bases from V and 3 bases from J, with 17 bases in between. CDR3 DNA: TGCGCCAGCAGGGAGTTCCTCAGGGTTCACTATGGCTACACCTTC. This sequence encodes CASREFLRVHYGYTF.

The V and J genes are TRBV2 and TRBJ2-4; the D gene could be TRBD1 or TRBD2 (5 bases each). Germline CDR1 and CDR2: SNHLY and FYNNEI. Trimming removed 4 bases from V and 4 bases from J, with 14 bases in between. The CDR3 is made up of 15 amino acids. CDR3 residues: CASSVSGTGKNIQYF. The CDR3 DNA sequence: TGTGCCAGCAGTGTTTCGGGGACGGGTAAAAACATTCAGTACTTC.

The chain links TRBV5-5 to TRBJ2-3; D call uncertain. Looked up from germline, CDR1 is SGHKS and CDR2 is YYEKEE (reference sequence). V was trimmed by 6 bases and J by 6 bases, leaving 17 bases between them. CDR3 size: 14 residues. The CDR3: CASTKEWGGDTQYF. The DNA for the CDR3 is TGTGCCAGCACGAAAGAGTGGGGTGGGGATACGCAGTATTTT.

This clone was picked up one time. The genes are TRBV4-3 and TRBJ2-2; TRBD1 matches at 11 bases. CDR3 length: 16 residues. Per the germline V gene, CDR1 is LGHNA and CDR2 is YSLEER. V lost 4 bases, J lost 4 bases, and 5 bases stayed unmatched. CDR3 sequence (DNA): TGCGCCAGCAGCCGATCGGGGACAGGGGGCACCGGGGAGCTGTTTTTT. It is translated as CASSRSGTGGTGELFF.

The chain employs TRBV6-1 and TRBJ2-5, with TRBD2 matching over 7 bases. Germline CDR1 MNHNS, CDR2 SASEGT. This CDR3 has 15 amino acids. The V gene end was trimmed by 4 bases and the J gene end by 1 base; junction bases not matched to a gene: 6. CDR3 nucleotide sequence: TGTGCCAGCAGTGCCTTAACGGGGGGCCAAGAGACCCAGTACTTC. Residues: CASSALTGGQETQYF.

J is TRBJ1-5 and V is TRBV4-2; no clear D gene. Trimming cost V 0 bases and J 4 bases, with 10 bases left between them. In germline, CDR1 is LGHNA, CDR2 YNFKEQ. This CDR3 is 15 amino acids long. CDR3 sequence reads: CASSQDLGRNQPQHF. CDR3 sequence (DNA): TGTGCCAGCAGCCAAGATCTCGGCCGGAATCAGCCCCAGCATTTT.

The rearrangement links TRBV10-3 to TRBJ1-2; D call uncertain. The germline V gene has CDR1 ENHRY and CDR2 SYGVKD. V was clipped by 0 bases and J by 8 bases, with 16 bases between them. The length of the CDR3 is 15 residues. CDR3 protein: CAISESWSPASGYTF. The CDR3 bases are TGTGCCATCAGTGAGTCGTGGTCTCCTGCGAGCGGCTACACCTTC.

As DNA, the CDR3 is TGTGCCAGCAGCCTTCGACAGTTCTATGGCTACACCTTC. It translates to CASSLRQFYGYTF. The chain uses TRBV5-6 and TRBJ1-2; a possible D gene is TRBD1 (5 bases). The CDR3 sequence is 13 residues long. Germline CDR1 SGHDT, CDR2 YYEEEE. Trimming took off 4 bases at V and 4 bases at J, with 11 bases between the two ends.

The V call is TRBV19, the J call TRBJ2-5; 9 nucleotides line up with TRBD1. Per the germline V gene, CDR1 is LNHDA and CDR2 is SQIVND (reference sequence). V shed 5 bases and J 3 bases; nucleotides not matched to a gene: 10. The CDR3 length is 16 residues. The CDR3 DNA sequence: TGTGCCAGTAGTCGGGGGGAGGGACAGGGAGAAGAGACCCAGTACTTC. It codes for CASSRGEGQGEETQYF.

CDR3: CASSASGGPYNEQFF. The DNA for the CDR3 is TGTGCCAGCAGTGCTAGCGGGGGGCCTTACAATGAGCAGTTCTTC. The genes are TRBV7-2 and TRBJ2-1, with 11 bases aligning to TRBD2. The CDR3 is made up of 15 amino acids. V trimming: 6 bases; J trimming: 4 bases; junction bases outside the gene matches: 5. Germline V CDR1 and CDR2: SGHTA, FQGNSA. Combining the CDR3 with reference TRBV7-2 and TRBJ2-1 gives the whole variable domain GAGVSQSPSNKVTEKGKDVELRCDPISGHTALYWYRQSLGQGLEFLIYFQGNSAPDKSGLPSDRFSAERTGGSVSTLTIQRTQQEDSAVYLCASSASGGPYNEQFFGPGTRLTVL.

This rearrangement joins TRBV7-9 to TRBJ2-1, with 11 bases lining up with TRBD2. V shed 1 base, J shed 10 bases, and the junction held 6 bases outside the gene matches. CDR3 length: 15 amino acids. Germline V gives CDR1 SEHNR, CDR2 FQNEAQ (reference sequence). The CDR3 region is CASSLVSGGANEQFF. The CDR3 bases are TGTGCCAGCAGCTTAGTTAGCGGGGGGGCCAACGAGCAGTTCTTC.

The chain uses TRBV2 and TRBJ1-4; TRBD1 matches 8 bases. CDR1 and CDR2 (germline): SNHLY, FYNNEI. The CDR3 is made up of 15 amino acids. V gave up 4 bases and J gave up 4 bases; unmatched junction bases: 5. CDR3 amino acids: CASSAQGVLNEKLFF. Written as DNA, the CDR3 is TGTGCCAGCAGTGCACAGGGGGTCCTTAATGAAAAACTGTTTTTT.